A selection of T cell receptor beta chains follows, all from one sample in a study of blood T cell repertoires in COVID-19. Sequencing was performed with immunoSEQ multiplex PCR; in TCRdb, only in-frame clones are kept and a portion is missing. This table has around 100,000 clones, roughly 82% appearing once. Sequencing was done on a sample of peripheral blood. These TCRs come from a woman in her thirties or forties with acute or convalescent COVID-19. Each CDR3 is given with its conserved first and last residue. Fields, in order: J gene, D gene, clone size, CDR3 length, V gene, CDR3 DNA, CDR3 protein. A D gene is named only where the DNA matches it firmly. Only part of the rows carry a size: once, few, many, or a class if the clone is expanded.

>TRBJ1-2|-|-|13|TRBV30
TGTGCCTGGACCCAGAGTCAGGACTATGGCTACACCTTC
CAWTQSQDYGYTF
>TRBJ1-6|-|-|14|TRBV7-9
TGTGCCAGCAGCCACGGGGGATCTGATTCACCCCTCCACTTT
CASSHGGSDSPLHF
>TRBJ1-2|-|once|14|TRBV6-5
TGTGCCAGCAGCCCCTGGACAGTTACCTATGGCTACACCTTC
CASSPWTVTYGYTF
>TRBJ1-4|-|-|12|TRBV7-9
TGTGCCAGCAGCCGGACAGTCGAAAAACTGTTTTTT
CASSRTVEKLFF
>TRBJ2-3|TRBD2|-|16|TRBV13
TGTGCCAGCAGCTCCCCTCGGGGGGGCGGCACAGATACGCAGTATTTT
CASSSPRGGGTDTQYF
>TRBJ2-1|TRBD2|-|15|TRBV5-1
TGCGCCAGCAGGGTAGCTAGCGGGGACTACAATGAGCAGTTCTTC
CASRVASGDYNEQFF
>TRBJ2-7|-|-|13|TRBV19
TGTGCCAGTAGTACAGGTTACTCCTACGAGCAGTACTTC
CASSTGYSYEQYF
>TRBJ2-5|TRBD1|-|17|TRBV7-9
TGTGCCAGCAGCGTAGGACAGGGGCCCCTTAACCAAGAGACCCAGTACTTC
CASSVGQGPLNQETQYF
>TRBJ2-3|TRBD2|-|16|TRBV5-4
TGTGCCAGCAGCTCCCGGGTCGGGGGGGCGACAGATACGCAGTATTTT
CASSSRVGGATDTQYF
>TRBJ1-2|-|-|13|TRBV5-1
TGCGCCAGCAGCTTGACACAAAACTATGGCTACACCTTC
CASSLTQNYGYTF
>TRBJ2-7|TRBD2|-|13|TRBV7-9
TGTGCCAGCAGCTTAGGGGAGGGGTACGAGCAGTACTTC
CASSLGEGYEQYF
>TRBJ1-2|-|-|16|TRBV19
TGTGCCAGTAGTATAGATCTCTCAGGCCCCCCACATCGCTACACCTTC
CASSIDLSGPPHRYTF
>TRBJ2-1|-|once|14|TRBV11-3
TGTGCCAGCAGCCAAGTAGGGGTCACAAATGAGCAGTTCTTC
CASSQVGVTNEQFF
>TRBJ1-1|TRBD1|-|13|TRBV2
TGTGCCAGTGGACAGGCCGAGGGCACTGAAGCTTTCTTT
CASGQAEGTEAFF
>TRBJ1-4|-|-|14|TRBV25-1
TGTGCCAGCAGTGACGGAAGGGGTAGTGAAAAACTGTTTTTT
CASSDGRGSEKLFF
>TRBJ1-6|TRBD1|-|13|TRBV6-4
TGTGCCAGCGGGACAGGGGGCGAGTCACCCCTCCACTTT
CASGTGGESPLHF
>TRBJ1-3|-|-|11|TRBV6-2/TRBV6-3
TGTGCCAGCAGCCCTCATGCGTCCCTATATTTT
CASSPHASLYF
>TRBJ2-3|TRBD2|-|16|TRBV12-5
TGTGCTAGTGGTTTGGAAGGGCCGGGGGGGCCAGATACGCAGTATTTT
CASGLEGPGGPDTQYF
>TRBJ2-2|-|-|14|TRBV7-9
TGTGCCAGCAAAGACTTCAGGGCCACCGGGGAGCTGTTTTTT
CASKDFRATGELFF
>TRBJ2-5|TRBD1|-|15|TRBV18
TGTGCCAGCTCACCACGGACAGGAACCCAAGAGACCCAGTACTTC
CASSPRTGTQETQYF
>TRBJ2-7|TRBD1|-|16|TRBV19
TGTGCCAGTAGTATCAGCGGGACAGGGAGTGCCTCCGAGCAGTACTTC
CASSISGTGSASEQYF
>TRBJ2-3|TRBD2|-|15|TRBV3-1/TRBV3-2
TGTGCCAGCAGCCAAGAACGGGGGGGCACAGATACGCAGTATTTT
CASSQERGGTDTQYF
>TRBJ1-6|-|-|17|TRBV18
TGTGCCAGCTCACCTCTGACCTCGGGACGGGGGAATTCACCCCTCCACTTT
CASSPLTSGRGNSPLHF
>TRBJ2-1|TRBD2|once|16|TRBV5-1
TGCGCCAGCAGCCCGCATCTAGCGGGGACCTACAATGAGCAGTTCTTC
CASSPHLAGTYNEQFF
>TRBJ2-2|-|-|15|TRBV6-5
TGTGCCAGCCAAAACACCGGGGATTTTACCGGGGAGCTGTTTTTT
CASQNTGDFTGELFF
>TRBJ1-2|-|many|14|TRBV2
TGTGCCAGCAGTGGTGAGCGGCTTGCTTATGGCTACACCTTC
CASSGERLAYGYTF
>TRBJ2-2|TRBD2|-|19|TRBV4-1
TGCGCCAGCAGCCCCCCGAAGGTGCTAGCGGGGAGTGTCACCGGGGAGCTGTTTTTT
CASSPPKVLAGSVTGELFF
>TRBJ1-1|-|once|15|TRBV5-1
TGCGCCAGCAGCTTGGTTGGGGCGATGAACACTGAAGCTTTCTTT
CASSLVGAMNTEAFF
>TRBJ1-2|-|-|14|TRBV12-5
TGTGCTAGTGGTTTGATAGGGGTTGACTATGGCTACACCTTC
CASGLIGVDYGYTF
>TRBJ2-7|-|-|17|TRBV23-1
TGCGCCAGCAGTCAATTCTTCAAATGGGCCCGAACGTGGAAGCAGTACTTC
CASSQFFKWARTWKQYF
>TRBJ2-3|-|-|15|TRBV7-8
TGTGCCAGCAGCTTAGAAGTTAGAAACACAGATACGCAGTATTTT
CASSLEVRNTDTQYF
>TRBJ1-4|-|-|13|TRBV7-8
TGTGCCAGCATCCCGCGGGGGGTCGCGGGACTGTTTTTT
CASIPRGVAGLFF
>TRBJ2-3|TRBD2|-|16|TRBV9
TGTGCCAGCAGCGCCGGACTAGCGGGGGGTGCAGATACGCAGTATTTT
CASSAGLAGGADTQYF
>TRBJ2-3|-|-|16|TRBV7-2
TGTGCCAGCAGCTCCCGGTGGGGGGGCGTGGGAGATACGCAGTATTTT
CASSSRWGGVGDTQYF
>TRBJ2-3|-|-|15|TRBV7-2
TGTGCCAGCAGCTTAGGAATTTACTCGGCAGATACGCAGTATTTT
CASSLGIYSADTQYF
>TRBJ1-4|TRBD1|few|14|TRBV7-2
TGTGCCAGCAGCCTGGACAGGGCTAATGAAAAACTGTTTTTT
CASSLDRANEKLFF
>TRBJ1-2|-|once|12|TRBV3-1/TRBV3-2
TGTGCCAGCAGCCCAGGGGACGATGGCTACACCTTC
CASSPGDDGYTF
>TRBJ2-7|TRBD1|-|14|TRBV7-9
TGTGCCAGCAGCTTAAGGGACAGGGAGCACGAGCAGTACTTC
CASSLRDREHEQYF
>TRBJ1-2|-|-|13|TRBV30
TGTGCCTGGAGTGTGCAGGGCCTTGGAGGCTACACCTTC
CAWSVQGLGGYTF
>TRBJ2-2|-|-|15|TRBV7-2
TGTGCCAGCAGCTTTCGTACAGGGGGGGCCGGGGAGCTGTTTTTT
CASSFRTGGAGELFF
>TRBJ2-7|-|-|13|TRBV6-5
TGTGCCAGCAGTATGACAGAACCCTACGAGCAGTACTTC
CASSMTEPYEQYF
>TRBJ2-3|-|-|11|TRBV5-8
TGTGCCAGCGGAGTAAGGGATACGCAGTATTTT
CASGVRDTQYF
>TRBJ1-2|TRBD1|once|15|TRBV28
TGTGCCAGCGTCCCCCTTGACAGGGCCCTCTATGGCTACACCTTC
CASVPLDRALYGYTF
>TRBJ2-2|TRBD1|-|14|TRBV15
TGTGCCACCAGGGGACAGGGTAACACCGGGGAGCTGTTTTTT
CATRGQGNTGELFF
>TRBJ2-2|-|once|17|TRBV18
TGTGCCAGCTCACCGACTACAGGGATAGGTCCTCCCGGGGAGCTGTTTTTT
CASSPTTGIGPPGELFF
>TRBJ1-5|-|-|13|TRBV4-1
TGCGCCAGCAGCCAAGATCTGGGGGGGGCTAGGCATTTT
CASSQDLGGARHF
>TRBJ2-2|TRBD2|-|15|TRBV6-5
TGTGCCAGCAGGCTAGCGGGGGTCGACACCGGGGAGCTGTTTTTT
CASRLAGVDTGELFF
>TRBJ2-7|-|-|15|TRBV6-5
TGTGCCAGCAGGATAGAACAGGGATCTTCCTACGAGCAGTACTTC
CASRIEQGSSYEQYF
>TRBJ2-1|TRBD2|-|14|TRBV12-5
TGTGCTAGTGCCGGGGGGAGCTCCTACAATGAGCAGTTCTTC
CASAGGSSYNEQFF
>TRBJ2-1|TRBD1|once|14|TRBV9
TGTGCCAGCACACAGGGGATCCTTTACAATGAGCAGTTCTTC
CASTQGILYNEQFF
>TRBJ1-5|TRBD1|-|15|TRBV3-1/TRBV3-2
TGTGCCAGCAGTCCCGGGACAGGGCGAAATCAGCCCCAGCATTTT
CASSPGTGRNQPQHF
>TRBJ1-2|TRBD1|-|15|TRBV7-2
TGTGCCAGCAGCCAAGGGTGGGCAGGGGGAGTTGGCTACACCTTC
CASSQGWAGGVGYTF
>TRBJ2-1|TRBD1|-|14|TRBV4-3
TGCGCCAGCAGCCAAGAGCAGACAGGGAATGAGCAGTTCTTC
CASSQEQTGNEQFF
>TRBJ1-1|TRBD1|-|18|TRBV10-1
TGCGCCAGCAGTGGGGACAGGGGGGAGAAGAATATGAACACTGAAGCTTTCTTT
CASSGDRGEKNMNTEAFF
>TRBJ2-3|-|-|15|TRBV7-6
TGTGCCAGCAGCTTCGGACCCGGGGTAACAGATACGCAGTATTTT
CASSFGPGVTDTQYF
>TRBJ1-4|-|-|15|TRBV7-9
TGTGCCAGCAGCTTAGCCGGGGGGTCTAATGAAAAACTGTTTTTT
CASSLAGGSNEKLFF
>TRBJ1-1|-|-|13|TRBV7-3
TGTGCCAGCAGCCCCCAGGGGAGCACTGAAGCTTTCTTT
CASSPQGSTEAFF